These 18 T cell receptor beta chains were sequenced from one sample in a study of CD8+ T cells in alopecia areata. Described treatment: oral pan-JAK inhibitor, 5-10 mg twice daily. Reverse transcribed after extraction, RNA yielded cDNA as the sequencing template. Measured with immunoSEQ multiplex PCR; TCRdb has only the in-frame clones, and not every one. The sample holds some 240,000 clones, 50% to 70% seen once. The sample here was CD4+ T cells sorted from blood, taken at week 4, from a patient treated with tofacitinib. The receptors derive from a human donor with alopecia areata.

The table lists this clone with a few counts. The J gene is TRBJ1-6, the V gene TRBV5-1, with TRBD1 identical over 9 bases. The CDR3 contains 14 residues. The V and J ends lost 3 bases and 8 bases, in that order; junction bases with no gene match: 3. The germline V gene has CDR1 SGHRS and CDR2 YFSETQ. CDR3 sequence (DNA): TGCGCCAGCAGCTGGGACAGGGCTTATTCACCCCTCCACTTT. Protein: CASSWDRAYSPLHF.

The V gene is TRBV11-2, the J gene TRBJ1-2; 9 bases line up with TRBD1. The trim removed 3 bases at V and 6 bases at J, leaving 8 bases unmatched. The CDR3 extends over 15 amino acids. Germline CDR1 is SGHAT and CDR2 is FQNNGV. The CDR3 loop reads CASSLAGQGGHGYTF. The CDR3 DNA is TGTGCCAGCAGCTTGGCGGGACAGGGCGGCCATGGCTACACCTTC.

The CDR3 bases are TGTGCCAGCAGCCTAGAGGGGAGCACAGATACGCAGTATTTT. Protein sequence: CASSLEGSTDTQYF. J is TRBJ2-3 and V is TRBV2; D could derive from TRBD1 or TRBD2 (5 bases each). The CDR3 runs to 14 residues. Germline CDR1 is SNHLY and CDR2 is FYNNEI. The V end lost 6 bases, the J end lost 0 bases, and 10 bases lay between the germline ends. Complete variable domain (other parts from reference TRBV2 and TRBJ2-3): EPEVTQTPSHQVTQMGQEVILRCVPISNHLYFYWYRQILGQKVEFLVSFYNNEISEKSEIFDDQFSVERPDGSNFTLKIRSTKLEDSAMYFCASSLEGSTDTQYFGPGTRLTVL.

In its sample, this clone was seen a few times. V is TRBV9 and J is TRBJ1-6, with a weak D call TRBD1 (5 bases). Trimming shortened V by 3 bases and J by 8 bases, and 12 bases separated the two germline ends. Germline-derived CDR1 and CDR2 are SGDLS and YYNGEE. This CDR3 comprises 14 residues. CDR3 bases: TGTGCCAGCAGCGGGCACAGGAGCGATTCACCCCTCCACTTT. Protein sequence: CASSGHRSDSPLHF.

In this sample, this clone turned up many times. This chain connects TRBV15 to TRBJ2-3; D ambiguous. Trimming cost V 0 bases and J 6 bases, with 7 bases left between them. The CDR3 consists of 13 residues. Germline lookup yields CDR1 LNHNV and CDR2 YYDKDF (reference sequence). For the CDR3, the DNA is TGTGCCACCAGCAGAGATTCCCGGGATACGCAGTATTTT. Amino acids: CATSRDSRDTQYF.

In its sample, this clone was seen once. The chain links TRBV2 to TRBJ2-3; D remains ambiguous. Germline lookup yields CDR1 SNHLY and CDR2 FYNNEI. V was trimmed by 2 bases and J by 8 bases, leaving 8 bases between them. The CDR3 consists of 12 residues. The CDR3 is CASSESGGTQYF. The CDR3 coding sequence is TGTGCCAGCAGTGAATCGGGCGGTACGCAGTATTTT.

CDR3: CSVRSGGAGRTEAFF. The DNA for the CDR3 is TGCAGCGTTCGTTCTGGAGGGGCAGGGAGGACTGAAGCTTTCTTT. The genes are TRBV29-1 and TRBJ1-1; D is perhaps TRBD1 (5 bases). The CDR3 has 15 amino acids. The germline V and J ends were trimmed by 5 bases and 5 bases, with 21 bases remaining between them. Germline lookup yields CDR1 SQVTM and CDR2 ANQGSEA.

The chain recombines TRBV29-1 with TRBJ2-5, with 12 bases aligning to TRBD2. This CDR3 region has 13 residues. V was pared by 7 bases and J by 3 bases, with 3 bases of the junction left unmatched. CDR1 and CDR2 (germline): SQVTM, ANQGSEA. In DNA form, the CDR3 reads TGCAGCGCCCCTAGCGGGGGGGAAGAGACCCAGTACTTC. Its protein product is CSAPSGGEETQYF.

The chain has TRBV27 and TRBJ1-2, with 7 bases lining up with TRBD1. Trimming took 4 bases from V and 3 from J; bases not matched to a gene: 8. Germline V gene sequence: CDR1 MNHEY, CDR2 SMNVEV (reference sequence). The CDR3 loop spans 15 amino acids. For the CDR3, the DNA is TGTGCCAGCAGTTCGGGAACAGGGGTTTACTATGGCTACACCTTC. It yields the protein CASSSGTGVYYGYTF.

The rearrangement uses TRBV30 and TRBJ2-1; 8 bases fit TRBD1. In germline, CDR1 is GTSNPN, CDR2 SVGIG (reference sequence). The ends lost 5 bases at V and 0 bases at J; junction bases unmatched: 6. CDR3 length: 15 amino acids. The CDR3 DNA reads as TGTGCCTGGGCCCTCGGGACAGGCTCCTACAATGAGCAGTTCTTC. Translating gives CAWALGTGSYNEQFF.

This clone was observed a handful of times. The genes are TRBV10-3 and TRBJ1-2; D is unresolved. The germline V gene has CDR1 ENHRY and CDR2 SYGVKD. V gave up 10 bases and J gave up 3 bases, with 12 bases separating them. This CDR3 spans 12 amino acids. The CDR3 DNA sequence: TGTGCCAGCTGGTGGAGTGACTATGGCTACACCTTC. Its translation: CASWWSDYGYTF.

Ten or more counts support this clone. The chain links TRBV4-3 to TRBJ1-1; 7 bases align to TRBD1. V was clipped by 1 base and J by 7 bases; unmatched bases: 6. This CDR3 spans 14 amino acids. CDR1 is LGHNA, CDR2 YSLEER, per germline. In DNA, the CDR3 is TGCGCCAGCAGCCAAGGACAGGGAGGTCGTGAAGCTTTCTTT. Its translation: CASSQGQGGREAFF.

This chain joins TRBV29-1 and TRBJ1-2, with 10 bases lining up with TRBD1. The germline V gene has CDR1 SQVTM and CDR2 ANQGSEA. Unmatched junction bases numbered 10, after V lost 4 bases and J lost 8 bases. The length of the CDR3 is 14 residues. As DNA, the CDR3 is TGCAGCGTTGGTCCCCGACAGGGGGCATTGGGCTACACCTTC. Its translation is CSVGPRQGALGYTF. Filled out from reference TRBV29-1 and TRBJ1-2, the complete variable domain reads SAVISQKPSRDICQRGTSLTIQCQVDSQVTMMFWYRQQPGQSLTLIATANQGSEATYESGFVIDKFPISRPNLTFSTLTVSNMSPEDSSIYLCSVGPRQGALGYTFGSGTRLTVV.

This clone was found a few times. The V and J genes are TRBV6-1 and TRBJ2-7, with D tentatively TRBD1 (5 bases). This CDR3 region has 13 residues. V was trimmed by 6 bases and J by 8 bases, leaving 17 bases between them. The germline V gene has CDR1 MNHNS and CDR2 SASEGT. In DNA, the CDR3 is TGTGCCAGCAGCGACTCCTTCCAGGACAAGCAGTACTTC. Protein: CASSDSFQDKQYF.

The chain has TRBV13 and TRBJ2-3, with D perhaps matching TRBD1 or TRBD2 (6 bases each). This CDR3 has 15 amino acids. V was pared by 2 bases and J by 0 bases, with 9 bases between. Germline loops: CDR1 PRHDT, CDR2 FYEKMQ (reference sequence). The CDR3 sequence is CASSLSGASTDTQYF. CDR3 nucleotides: TGTGCCAGCAGCTTATCGGGGGCGAGCACAGATACGCAGTATTTT.

This chain connects TRBV9 to TRBJ2-2; D is unclear. CDR3 length: 14 amino acids. Trimming left V 1 base short and J 1 base short, with 5 bases between. Germline CDR1 and CDR2: SGDLS and YYNGEE. The CDR3 loop reads CASSVSGNTGELFF. The CDR3 coding sequence is TGTGCCAGCAGCGTAAGTGGGAACACCGGGGAGCTGTTTTTT.

A few counts support this clone. V and J are TRBV29-1 and TRBJ1-1; TRBD1 aligns across 7 bases. Trimming took 1 base from V and 1 from J; bases not matched to a gene: 3. This CDR3 contains 14 residues. Germline-derived CDR1 and CDR2 are SQVTM and ANQGSEA. The CDR3 DNA is TGCAGCGTTGAAGGACGGACAGGGAACACTGAAGCTTTCTTT. Translation gives CSVEGRTGNTEAFF.

The gene calls are TRBV7-2 and TRBJ1-1; TRBD1 matches 8 bases. V was pared by 3 bases and J by 4 bases, with 4 bases of the junction left unmatched. CDR1 and CDR2 (germline): SGHTA, FQGNSA. This CDR3 region has 14 residues. The CDR3 DNA reads as TGTGCCAGCAGCTTCAGACAGGGGAGCACTGAAGCTTTCTTT. Amino acids: CASSFRQGSTEAFF.